Following are 7 T cell receptor beta chains from one sample sequenced in a study of regulatory T cells in long-lasting Graves disease. Libraries of TCR beta came from iRepertoire HTBI primers plus Arm-PCR of CDR3 regions. TCRdb independently ran MiXCR on the multiplex PCR reads; one entry per CDR3 protein. The table includes about 540,000 distinct CDR3 sequences, around an eighth detected once. Time point in this sample: newly diagnosed GD, antithyroid drugs for less than 3 months. The authors made the TCR library using RNA they extracted from PBMCs. Another study also made use of these data, one on T cells in Graves' hyperthyroidism and ophthalmopathy.

Sample: peripheral blood mononuclear cells (PBMCs), taken at new diagnosis, from a patient treated with antithyroid drugs. The receptors stem from a young man with Graves disease.

Ten or more counts support this clonotype. CDR3 sequence (DNA): TGCAGCGCCAGACAGGGGATAGACTATGGCTACACCTTC. Translating gives CSARQGIDYGYTF. This rearrangement joins TRBV29-1 to TRBJ1-2, with 8 bases fitting TRBD1. Trimming took 7 bases from V and 3 from J; bases not matched to a gene: 7. This CDR3 comprises 13 residues. The germline CDR1 and CDR2 sequences are SQVTM and ANQGSEA.

This clonotype was picked up many times. The rearrangement uses TRBV7-9 and TRBJ2-7; 12 bases align to TRBD1. With V trimmed by 5 bases and J by 5 bases, 7 bases remained unmatched. CDR3 length: 15 residues. Germline V gene data show CDR1 as SEHNR and CDR2 as FQNEAQ (reference sequence). The CDR3 is CASSLFGTGGDEQYF. In DNA, the CDR3 is TGTGCCAGCAGCCTATTCGGGACAGGGGGCGACGAGCAGTACTTC.

Regarding this clonotype: A junction boundary mismatches the germline segment, possibly from a read error. The rearrangement uses TRBV7-9 and TRBJ2-7; D perhaps matches TRBD2 (5 bases). CDR3 length: 15 amino acids. Germline CDR1 SEHNR, CDR2 FQNEAQ (reference sequence). CDR3 loop: CASSAGPTTSHEQYF. CDR3 in DNA: TGTGCCAGCAGCGCCGGGCCGACTACCTCCCACGAGCAGTACTTC.

This clonotype was observed many times. The V gene is TRBV12-3 or TRBV12-4, the J gene TRBJ2-7, with 7 bases lining up with TRBD1. After removal of 7 bases from V and 4 bases from J, the junction contained 10 bases not matched to a gene. The CDR3 extends over 14 amino acids. CDR3 sequence (DNA): TGTGCCAGCACCCCCCCCGACAGGGTATACGAGCAGTACTTC. Protein sequence: CASTPPDRVYEQYF.

This clonotype has at least ten counts. The chain joins TRBV2 to TRBJ2-7; 10 bases match TRBD1. V lost 8 bases and J lost 4; bases outside the gene matches: 8. This CDR3 spans 14 amino acids. CDR1 and CDR2 from the germline V gene are SNHLY and FYNNEI. The CDR3 spells CASSTGTGVYEQYF. The CDR3 nucleotides read TGTGCCAGCTCAACGGGGACAGGGGTATACGAGCAGTACTTC.

This clonotype was observed a few times. J is TRBJ2-7 and V is TRBV20-1, with D tentatively TRBD2 (7 bases). V lost 5 bases, J lost 5 bases, and 16 bases lay in between. Germline V gene sequence: CDR1 DFQATT, CDR2 SNEGSKA (reference sequence). This CDR3 comprises 13 residues. CDR3 in DNA: TGCAGTGCTGGGGGGGGCCTAGTGCACGAGCAGTACTTC. Its protein is CSAGGGLVHEQYF.

This clonotype was detected only a few times. This chain uses TRBV5-1 with TRBJ1-4; D might be TRBD1 (5 bases). There are 14 residues in the CDR3. CDR1 is SGHRS and CDR2 is YFSETQ in the germline V gene. V lost 1 base, J lost 7 bases, and 11 bases lay in between. The CDR3 DNA sequence: TGCGCCAGCAGCTTGTCAGGGTCATCTGAAAAACTGTTTTTT. Its protein is CASSLSGSSEKLFF.